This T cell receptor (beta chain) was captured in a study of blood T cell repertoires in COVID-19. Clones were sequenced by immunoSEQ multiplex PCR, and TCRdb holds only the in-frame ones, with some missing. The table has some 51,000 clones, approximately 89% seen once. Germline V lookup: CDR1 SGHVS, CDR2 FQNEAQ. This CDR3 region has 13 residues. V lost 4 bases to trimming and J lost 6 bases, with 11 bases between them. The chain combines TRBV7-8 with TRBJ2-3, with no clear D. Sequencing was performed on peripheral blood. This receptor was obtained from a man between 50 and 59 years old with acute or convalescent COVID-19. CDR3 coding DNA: TGTGCCAGCAGCTCCGAAACCCGGGATACGCAGTATTTT. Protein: CASSSETRDTQYF.